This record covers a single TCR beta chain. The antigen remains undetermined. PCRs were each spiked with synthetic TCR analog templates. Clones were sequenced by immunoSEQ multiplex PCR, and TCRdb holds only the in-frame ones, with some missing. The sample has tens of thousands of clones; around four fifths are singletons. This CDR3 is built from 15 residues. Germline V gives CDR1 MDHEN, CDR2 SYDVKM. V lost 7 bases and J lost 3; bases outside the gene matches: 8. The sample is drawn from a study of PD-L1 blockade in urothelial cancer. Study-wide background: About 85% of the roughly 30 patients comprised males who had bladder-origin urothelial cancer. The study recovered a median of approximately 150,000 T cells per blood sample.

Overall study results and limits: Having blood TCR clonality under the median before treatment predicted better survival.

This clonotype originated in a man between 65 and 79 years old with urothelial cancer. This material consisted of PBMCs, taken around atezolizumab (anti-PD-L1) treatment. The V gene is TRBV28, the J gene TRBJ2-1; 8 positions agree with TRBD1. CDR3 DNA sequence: TGTGCCAGCATAACCGGACAGGGAGGCTACAATGAGCAGTTCTTC. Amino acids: CASITGQGGYNEQFF.